Below are 10 T cell receptor beta chains sequenced from a single sample in a study of neurological immune-mediated disorders. MiXCR was run by TCRdb on the 5' RACE reads, yielding one entry per CDR3 protein. The sample lists tens of thousands of distinct CDR3 sequences; 4.5% to 6.5% were seen once. Sequencing was carried out using PBMCs. Receptor source: a woman aged 25 to 39 with multiple sclerosis.

The rearrangement links TRBV3-1 to TRBJ1-6; the D gene is possibly TRBD1 (5 bases). Looked up from germline, CDR1 is LGHDT and CDR2 is YNNKEL (reference sequence). This CDR3 comprises 14 residues. Trimming stripped 5 bases from V and 2 bases from J, with 7 bases between. The CDR3 loop reads CASSTTAYNSPLHF. As DNA, the CDR3 is TGTGCCAGCAGCACGACAGCCTATAATTCACCCCTCCACTTT.

The chain links TRBV10-3 to TRBJ2-1; 7 bases match TRBD2. This CDR3 region has 12 residues. Trimming cost V 6 bases and J 6 bases; bases outside gene matches: 2. Germline CDR1 and CDR2: ENHRY and SYGVKD. The CDR3 loop reads CAIRSSGNEQFF. The DNA of the CDR3 is TGTGCCATCAGGTCTAGCGGCAATGAGCAGTTCTTC.

This clonotype has a handful of counts. This sequence joins TRBV12-5 and TRBJ2-2; 13 nucleotides match TRBD2. CDR1 is LGHNT and CDR2 is FRNRAP in the germline V gene. The V segment lost 5 bases and the J segment 5 bases; nucleotides outside the gene matches: 5. The CDR3 loop spans 16 amino acids. The CDR3 loop is CASGLPGLAGTGELFF. For the CDR3, the DNA is TGTGCTAGTGGTCTTCCGGGACTAGCGGGGACCGGGGAGCTGTTTTTT.

Many counts were recorded for this clonotype. The V and J genes are TRBV18 and TRBJ2-7; maybe TRBD2 (5 bases). The germline V gene has CDR1 KGHSH and CDR2 LQKENI. Deletions cut 2 bases from V and 3 bases from J, with 11 bases between. This CDR3 spans 14 amino acids. CDR3 amino acids: CASSPWGADYEQYF. For the CDR3, the DNA is TGTGCCAGCTCACCATGGGGAGCGGACTACGAGCAGTACTTC. Variable domain in full (rest from reference TRBV18 and TRBJ2-7): NAGVMQNPRHLVRRRGQEARLRCSPMKGHSHVYWYRQLPEEGLKFMVYLQKENIIDESGMPKERFSAEFPKEGPSILRIQQVVRGDSAAYFCASSPWGADYEQYFGPGTRLTVT.

This clonotype was seen ten or more times. J is TRBJ2-7 and V is TRBV20-1; a possible D gene is TRBD2 (5 bases). Germline assignment: CDR1 DFQATT and CDR2 SNEGSKA (reference sequence). This CDR3 has 14 amino acids. The ends were cut back, 1 base at V and 1 base at J, with 11 bases in the middle. CDR3 bases: TGCAGTGCTAGAGGTTTAGAGGGTTCCTACGAGCAGTACTTC. This sequence encodes CSARGLEGSYEQYF.

This clonotype was counted many times. V is TRBV3-1 and J is TRBJ2-7; no firm D call. Germline values: CDR1 LGHDT, CDR2 YNNKEL (reference sequence). The V gene lost 4 bases and the J gene lost 3 bases, with 22 bases spanning the gap. This CDR3 spans 17 amino acids. In DNA form, the CDR3 reads TGTGCCAGCAGCCCCACCGCCGGGTCGGGCGCTAACTACGAGCAGTACTTC. Protein sequence: CASSPTAGSGANYEQYF.

This clonotype was detected only a few times. The chain links TRBV27 to TRBJ1-1; a weak D match, TRBD1 (5 bases). Per germline, CDR1 MNHEY and CDR2 SMNVEV (reference sequence). The CDR3 is 12 amino acids. Trimming shortened V by 5 bases and J by 7 bases, and 11 bases separated the two germline ends. CDR3 amino acids: CASSLGHGEAFF. The CDR3 DNA reads TGTGCCAGCAGTCTCGGACATGGTGAAGCTTTCTTT.

This clonotype is deemed medium-sized. Sequence at one end of the junction differs from germline and may be a read error. The chain joins TRBV5-6 to TRBJ2-1; D is unresolved. The CDR3 is 11 amino acids. The germline gives CDR1 SGHDT, CDR2 YYEEEE. The CDR3 coding sequence is TGTGCCAGCAGCTCCAACAATGAGCAGTTCTTC. It specifies CASSSNNEQFF.

In its sample, this clonotype was seen many times. The chain combines TRBV5-1 with TRBJ2-5; D might be TRBD1 (6 bases). V shed 4 bases and J shed 5 bases, with 21 bases lying between them. Germline CDR1 and CDR2: SGHRS and YFSETQ. The length of the CDR3 is 16 residues. CDR3 coding DNA: TGCGCCAGCAGCCTAGACCCGACAGGTCGTGGCGAGACCCAGTACTTC. Its protein product is CASSLDPTGRGETQYF. The variable domain in full, with the rest retrieved from reference TRBV5-1 and TRBJ2-5, is KAGVTQTPRYLIKTRGQQVTLSCSPISGHRSVSWYQQTPGQGLQFLFEYFSETQRNKGNFPGRFSGRQFSNSRSEMNVSTLELGDSALYLCASSLDPTGRGETQYFGPGTRLLVL.

This clonotype was observed many times. The rearrangement links TRBV12-3 or TRBV12-4 to TRBJ2-7, with a possible D match to TRBD2 (6 bases). The CDR3 runs to 16 residues. Trimming removed 3 bases from V and 2 bases from J, with 17 bases in between. This chain's CDR3 is CASSLGLDRSTYEQYF. The CDR3 nucleotides are TGTGCCAGCAGTTTGGGACTGGATCGATCGACCTACGAGCAGTACTTC.